This T cell receptor (beta chain) originates from a study of T cells in narcolepsy. Study overall: Enrolled donors included narcolepsy type 1 or type 2 patients and healthy controls. Study-wide results and caveats: Same-patient CSF and blood CD4+ T cell clonotypes included HCRT-specific and TRIB2-specific autoreactive ones. Some memory CD4+ repertoires had no autoreactive clone sequences. Reportedly, autoreactive clonotypes were serially detected in patients' blood but not controls'.

About this clone: Its antigen is not known.

Sequencing used immunoSEQ multiplex PCR; TCRdb keeps in-frame clones, though not all of them. This table has 25,000 to 30,000 clones, 79% appearing once. The receptor was derived from a human donor in good health. The source material was memory (CD45RA-) CD4+ T cells from blood.

The CDR3 DNA follows: TGTGCCAGTAGTCCCCGGACAGGGGGGAACACTGAAGCTTTCTTT. Translating it yields CASSPRTGGNTEAFF. The genes are TRBV19 and TRBJ1-1; 10 positions match TRBD1. Germline V gene data show CDR1 as LNHDA and CDR2 as SQIVND (reference sequence). Unmatched junction bases numbered 4, after V lost 5 bases and J lost 1 base. The CDR3 spans 15 residues.